These 23 T cell receptor beta chains originate from one sample sequenced in a study of shared clonotypes between healthy human individuals. The protocol was immunoSEQ multiplex PCR, while the TCRdb copy is restricted to in-frame clones and leaves out a portion. The sample records some 2,500,000 clones, around 92% being singletons. Input material: naive CD4+ T cells from PBMCs. Subset indicated: CD45RA+ positively selected. The receptor set was obtained from a man younger than 35 in good health. Some clones in this sample may be carry-over from other donors' samples.

This chain connects TRBV5-1 to TRBJ2-2; D gene uncertain. The CDR3 has 15 residues. Germline CDR1 reads SGHRS; CDR2 reads YFSETQ. V lost 0 bases, J lost 3 bases, and 9 bases lay in between. The CDR3 protein is CASSLVLGYTGELFF. Written as DNA, the CDR3 is TGCGCCAGCAGCTTGGTTCTAGGATACACCGGGGAGCTGTTTTTT.

The chain has TRBV15 and TRBJ1-1; D is perhaps TRBD1 (6 bases). Germline V gene lookup returns CDR1 LNHNV and CDR2 YYDKDF (reference sequence). V was trimmed by 1 base and J by 10 bases, leaving 16 bases between them. This CDR3 has 14 amino acids. The DNA for the CDR3 is TGTGCCACCAGCAGAGTCGGACTCCCAGGGGTAGCTTTCTTT. It is translated as CATSRVGLPGVAFF.

The rearrangement joins TRBV5-8 to TRBJ2-3, with D tentatively TRBD1 or TRBD2 (5 bases each). The V gene's germline CDR1 is SGHTS and CDR2 YDEGEE. V was cut by 7 bases and J by 5 bases, with 14 bases left in between. The length of the CDR3 is 13 residues. DNA of the CDR3: TGTGCCAGCCATCCCAGGGCGGGAGATACGCAGTATTTT. Translation: CASHPRAGDTQYF. Full variable domain (rest looked up from reference TRBV5-8 and TRBJ2-3): EAGVTQSPTHLIKTRGQQATLRCSPISGHTSVYWYQQALGLGLQFLLWYDEGEERNRGNFPPRFSGRQFPNYSSELNVNALELEDSALYLCASHPRAGDTQYFGPGTRLTVL.

The J gene is TRBJ1-5, the V gene TRBV28; D ambiguous. CDR3 length equals 14 residues. Germline-derived CDR1 and CDR2 are MDHEN and SYDVKM. With 6 bases removed from V and 7 bases from J, the gap between germline ends came to 16 bases. The DNA for the CDR3 is TGTGCCAGCAGCCCTGCTGGGTTGTGGCAGCCCCAGCATTTT. This codes for CASSPAGLWQPQHF.

The chain joins TRBV10-1 to TRBJ2-1; D is undetermined. Trimming took 6 bases from V and 6 from J, leaving 6 bases between them. The CDR3 is 11 amino acids. In germline, CDR1 is WNHNN, CDR2 SYGVQD (reference sequence). The CDR3 protein is CASSEINEQFF. CDR3 sequence (DNA): TGCGCCAGCAGCGAAATCAATGAGCAGTTCTTC.

The CDR3 reads CASSRGSDTDTQYF. In nucleotides, the CDR3 is TGTGCCAGCAGCCGGGGGTCAGACACAGATACGCAGTATTTT. The chain recombines TRBV25-1 with TRBJ2-3; tentatively, D is TRBD2 (6 bases). The germline gives CDR1 MGHDK, CDR2 SYGVNS. Trimming cost V 6 bases and J 2 bases, with 12 bases left between them. The CDR3 spans 14 residues.

To note about this clone: Distinct nucleotide sequences in the sample also encode this CDR3. The gene calls are TRBV28 and TRBJ1-1; no firm D call. Germline lookup yields CDR1 MDHEN and CDR2 SYDVKM. The CDR3 runs to 12 residues. V was clipped by 3 bases and J by 4 bases, with 6 bases between them. The CDR3 sequence: CASSFSGTEAFF. CDR3 nucleotide sequence: TGTGCCAGCAGTTTTAGCGGCACTGAAGCTTTCTTT.

The chain has TRBV28 and TRBJ2-1, with a tentative D call TRBD1 (6 bases). CDR3 length: 15 amino acids. The germline CDR1 and CDR2 sequences are MDHEN and SYDVKM. V was shortened by 3 bases and J by 12 bases, with 21 bases between the two germline ends. Written as DNA, the CDR3 is TGTGCCAGCAGTTTCGCTAGGGGGAAACTACGGGGGCAGTTCTTC. This translates into CASSFARGKLRGQFF.

This chain connects TRBV30 to TRBJ2-4; D unclear. Deletions cut 0 bases from V and 1 base from J, with 10 bases between. This CDR3 has 15 residues. Germline V gene data show CDR1 as GTSNPN and CDR2 as SVGIG (reference sequence). CDR3: CAWSVPGIAKNIQYF. The CDR3 nucleotides are TGTGCCTGGAGTGTACCTGGGATCGCCAAAAACATTCAGTACTTC.

This clone was counted a single time. The genes are TRBV15 and TRBJ2-1, with TRBD2 matching 10 bases. The V gene end was trimmed by 4 bases and the J gene end by 7 bases; junction bases not matched to a gene: 7. The CDR3 is 15 amino acids. CDR1 and CDR2 (germline): LNHNV, YYDKDF (reference sequence). Here the CDR3 reads CATSTGLAATNEQFF. The DNA of the CDR3 is TGTGCCACCAGCACCGGACTAGCGGCAACTAATGAGCAGTTCTTC.

This clone was seen once. The chain couples TRBV19 to TRBJ2-5, with 8 bases identical to TRBD2. This CDR3 has 15 residues. J was trimmed by 5 bases and V by 3 bases; bases with no gene match: 8. Germline-derived CDR1 and CDR2 are LNHDA and SQIVND (reference sequence). The CDR3 DNA sequence: TGTGCCAGTAGTATTGGGGGAGCGGGAGTCGAGACCCAGTACTTC. As protein: CASSIGGAGVETQYF.

As to this clone: This sample also contains other DNA sequences that code for the same CDR3. The gene calls are TRBV5-1 and TRBJ1-1; D might be TRBD1 (6 bases). The CDR3 covers 15 residues. V was trimmed by 0 bases and J by 3 bases, leaving 12 bases between them. Germline V gives CDR1 SGHRS, CDR2 YFSETQ. The CDR3: CASSLAGGWDTEAFF. The CDR3 nucleotides read TGCGCCAGCAGCTTGGCGGGGGGCTGGGACACTGAAGCTTTCTTT. The full variable domain, its missing parts supplied by reference TRBV5-1 and TRBJ1-1, is KAGVTQTPRYLIKTRGQQVTLSCSPISGHRSVSWYQQTPGQGLQFLFEYFSETQRNKGNFPGRFSGRQFSNSRSEMNVSTLELGDSALYLCASSLAGGWDTEAFFGQGTRLTVV.

Note on this clone: Other DNA sequences within the sample encode an identical CDR3. The chain carries TRBV18 and TRBJ1-5; TRBD1 might be the D (5 bases). Germline V gene sequence: CDR1 KGHSH, CDR2 LQKENI. The CDR3 extends over 15 amino acids. Trimming stripped 2 bases from V and 5 bases from J, with 13 bases between. CDR3 sequence reads: CASSPASGGDQPQHF. The CDR3 DNA sequence: TGTGCCAGCTCACCAGCTTCCGGGGGGGATCAGCCCCAGCATTTT.

The chain employs TRBV9 and TRBJ2-3, with TRBD2 matching 11 bases. V lost 2 bases to trimming and J lost 1 base; unmatched junction nucleotides: 12. Germline values: CDR1 SGDLS, CDR2 YYNGEE. The CDR3 totals 19 residues. CDR3 DNA sequence: TGTGCCAGCAGCGTGGGAACGACTAGCGGGGATAGGGGCACAGATACGCAGTATTTT. This encodes CASSVGTTSGDRGTDTQYF.

The rearrangement links TRBV5-1 to TRBJ2-5; 7 nucleotides match TRBD1. The junction had 8 bases not matched to a gene; V was cut back by 5 bases and J by 4 bases. The CDR3 loop spans 14 amino acids. In germline, CDR1 is SGHRS, CDR2 YFSETQ. The CDR3 sequence is CASSMQGVGETQYF. Written as DNA, the CDR3 is TGCGCCAGCAGTATGCAGGGGGTAGGAGAGACCCAGTACTTC. Looking up the rest from reference TRBV5-1 and TRBJ2-5 gives the full variable domain: KAGVTQTPRYLIKTRGQQVTLSCSPISGHRSVSWYQQTPGQGLQFLFEYFSETQRNKGNFPGRFSGRQFSNSRSEMNVSTLELGDSALYLCASSMQGVGETQYFGPGTRLLVL.

The chain links TRBV5-6 to TRBJ1-1; D call uncertain. The CDR3 has 14 residues. Germline loops: CDR1 SGHDT, CDR2 YYEEEE. The V end was cut by 4 bases, the J end by 6 bases, with 16 bases between. The CDR3 nucleotides read TGTGCCAGCAGCCCCCTCGGGAATCGCTCTGAAGCTTTCTTT. Its translation: CASSPLGNRSEAFF.

This rearrangement joins TRBV21-1 to TRBJ2-2; TRBD1 is the table's D call, not checked against the DNA. TRBV21-1 is a pseudogene locus. The CDR3 contains 15 residues. Here the CDR3 DNA reads TGTGCCAGCAGCAAATGTCGCAGGGTTTGTGAGGAGCTGTTTTTT. It is translated as CASSKCRRVCEELFF.

This clone came up a few times. This sequence joins TRBV29-1 and TRBJ1-1, with D unclear. The CDR3 runs to 12 residues. Germline loops: CDR1 SQVTM, CDR2 ANQGSEA. The V end was cut by 4 bases, the J end by 6 bases, with 12 bases between. The CDR3 reads CSVGRVESEAFF. CDR3 bases: TGCAGCGTTGGCCGAGTTGAGTCTGAAGCTTTCTTT.

This rearrangement joins TRBV28 to TRBJ1-3, with a weak D call TRBD1 (6 bases). The CDR3 is made up of 17 amino acids. CDR1 and CDR2 (germline): MDHEN, SYDVKM. Trimming pared 8 bases from V and 0 bases from J, leaving 20 bases between. Here the CDR3 reads CASWPSAGAGSGNTIYF. The DNA of the CDR3 is TGTGCCAGCTGGCCGTCCGCGGGGGCCGGCTCTGGAAACACCATATATTTT.

This clone has a handful of counts. The chain has TRBV6-5 and TRBJ1-1, with 7 bases lining up with TRBD1. V shed 3 bases, J shed 5 bases, and the junction held 9 bases outside the gene matches. CDR3 length: 15 residues. CDR1 and CDR2 (germline): MNHEY, SVGAGI. Here the CDR3 reads CASSYLRQGRTEAFF. CDR3 sequence (DNA): TGTGCCAGCAGTTATCTCCGACAGGGTCGGACTGAAGCTTTCTTT.

The genes are TRBV2 and TRBJ2-7, with D possibly being TRBD1 or TRBD2 (5 bases each). With 4 bases removed from V and 1 base from J, the gap between germline ends came to 11 bases. This CDR3 has 14 amino acids. Germline CDR1 and CDR2: SNHLY and FYNNEI. The CDR3 protein is CASSVQGVSYEQYF. CDR3 bases: TGTGCCAGCAGTGTTCAGGGAGTGTCCTACGAGCAGTACTTC.

V gene TRBV4-2 combines with J gene TRBJ2-2; 9 bases are a match to TRBD2. In germline, CDR1 is LGHNA, CDR2 YNFKEQ. The CDR3 runs to 14 residues. The junction had 1 base not matched to a gene; V was cut back by 6 bases and J by 2 bases. The CDR3, as DNA: TGTGCCAGCAGGGGACTAGCCAACACCGGGGAGCTGTTTTTT. Translated, it gives CASRGLANTGELFF.

This rearrangement joins TRBV5-1 to TRBJ1-1; D might be TRBD1 (5 bases). V gave up 2 bases and J gave up 0 bases, with 17 bases separating them. CDR1 SGHRS and CDR2 YFSETQ come from the germline V gene. The CDR3 length is 17 residues. DNA of the CDR3: TGCGCCAGCAGCTTACGGGCAGGGTCCCTAATGAACACTGAAGCTTTCTTT. It specifies CASSLRAGSLMNTEAFF.